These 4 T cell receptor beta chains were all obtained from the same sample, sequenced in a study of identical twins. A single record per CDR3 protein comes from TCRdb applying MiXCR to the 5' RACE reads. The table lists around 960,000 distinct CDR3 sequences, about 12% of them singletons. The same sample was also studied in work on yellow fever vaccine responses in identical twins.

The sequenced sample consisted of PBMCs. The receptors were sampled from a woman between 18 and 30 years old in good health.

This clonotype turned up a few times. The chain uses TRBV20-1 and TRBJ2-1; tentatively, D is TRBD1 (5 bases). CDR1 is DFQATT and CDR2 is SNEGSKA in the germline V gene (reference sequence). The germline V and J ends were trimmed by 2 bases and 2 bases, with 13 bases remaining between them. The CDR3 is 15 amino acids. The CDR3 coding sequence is TGCAGTGCTAGAACCCCCAGGGAACCCTACAATGAGCAGTTCTTC. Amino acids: CSARTPREPYNEQFF.

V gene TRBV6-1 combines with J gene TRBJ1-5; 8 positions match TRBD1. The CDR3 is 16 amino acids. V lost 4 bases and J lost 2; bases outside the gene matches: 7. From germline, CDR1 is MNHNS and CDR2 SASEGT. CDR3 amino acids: CASSGLQGAGNQPQHF. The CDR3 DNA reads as TGTGCCAGCAGTGGCTTGCAGGGGGCTGGCAATCAGCCCCAGCATTTT.

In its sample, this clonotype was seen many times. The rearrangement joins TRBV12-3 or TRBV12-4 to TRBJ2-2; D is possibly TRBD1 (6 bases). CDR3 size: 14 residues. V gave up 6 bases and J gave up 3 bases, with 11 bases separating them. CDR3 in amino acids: CASSEQGYTGELFF. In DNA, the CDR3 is TGTGCCAGCAGCGAACAGGGATACACCGGGGAGCTGTTTTTT.

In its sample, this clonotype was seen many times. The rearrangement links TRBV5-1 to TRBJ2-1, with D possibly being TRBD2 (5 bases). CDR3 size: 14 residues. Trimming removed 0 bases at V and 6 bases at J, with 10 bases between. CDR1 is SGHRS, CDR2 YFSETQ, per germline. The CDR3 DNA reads TGCGCCAGCAGCTTGGGGAGGATTCCCAATGAGCAGTTCTTC. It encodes CASSLGRIPNEQFF.